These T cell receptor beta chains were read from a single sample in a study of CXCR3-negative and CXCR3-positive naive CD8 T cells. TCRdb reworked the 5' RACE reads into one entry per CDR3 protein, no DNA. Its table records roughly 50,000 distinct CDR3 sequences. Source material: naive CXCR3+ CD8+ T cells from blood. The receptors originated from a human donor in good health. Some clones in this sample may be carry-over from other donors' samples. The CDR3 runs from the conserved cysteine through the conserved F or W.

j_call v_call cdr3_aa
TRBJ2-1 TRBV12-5 CASAPTGGYNEQFF
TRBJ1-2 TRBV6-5 CASSSPDRETLGGYTF
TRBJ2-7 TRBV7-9 CASRQGHYEQYF
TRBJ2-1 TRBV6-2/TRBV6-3 CASSYRQRGVDEQFF
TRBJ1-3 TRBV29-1 CSVVGGNAGNTIYF
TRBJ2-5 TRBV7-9 CASTRTQRQETQYF
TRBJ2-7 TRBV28 CASSQQGSYEQYF
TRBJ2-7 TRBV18 CASSPRTPQNLEQYF
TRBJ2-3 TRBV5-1 CASSSSRDTITDTQYF
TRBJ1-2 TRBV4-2 CASSQDLYSSGLNDGYTF
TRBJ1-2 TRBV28 CASSFGPLNGYTF
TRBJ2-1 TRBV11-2 CASGAPLDNEQFF
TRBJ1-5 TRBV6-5 CASGTGENQPQHF
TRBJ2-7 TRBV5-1 CASTETVGEQYF
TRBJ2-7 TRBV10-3 CAIRKSSYEQYF
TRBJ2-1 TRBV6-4 CASSDRLAGGLFF
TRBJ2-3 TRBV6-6 CASFLGDTQYF
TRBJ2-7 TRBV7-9 CASSLGADSSYEQYF
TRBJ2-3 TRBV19 CASSIEVPGTDTQYF
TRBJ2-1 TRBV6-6 CASSYAGQRYNEQFF
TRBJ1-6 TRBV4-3 CASSQDWQLASPLHF
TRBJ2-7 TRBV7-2 CASSTSGLPTYEQYF
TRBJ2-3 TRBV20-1 CSAVRVLAESTYTQYF
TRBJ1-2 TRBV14 CASSQWTGLLNYGYTF
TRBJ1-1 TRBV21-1 CASSKRGRAMNTEAFF
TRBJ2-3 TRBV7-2 CASTGTGFKTDTQYF
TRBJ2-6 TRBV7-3 CASSPSVLVSGANVLTF
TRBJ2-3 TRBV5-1 CASSLAWTGEDTQYF
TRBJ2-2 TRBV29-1 CSAYSTLNTGELFF
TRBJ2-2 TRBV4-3 CASSYDRGRGGELFF
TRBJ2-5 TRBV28 CASRIRALGETQYF
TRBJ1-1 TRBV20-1 CSARVSWGNRDRGETEAFF
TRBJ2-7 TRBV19 CASSISRVGYYEQYF
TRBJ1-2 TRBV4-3 CASSQAPLATSLNYGYTF
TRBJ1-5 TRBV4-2 CASSQENRDHQPQHF
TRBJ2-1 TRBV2 CASSESREDYYNEQFF
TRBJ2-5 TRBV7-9 CASSHQGATGGLETQYF
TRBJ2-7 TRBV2 CASTRQGDYEQYF
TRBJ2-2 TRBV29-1 CSVLTGLGELFF
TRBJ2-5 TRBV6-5 CASSPGGGGPMLLYF
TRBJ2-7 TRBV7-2 CASSLYTTSYEQYF
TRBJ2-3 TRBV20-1 CSARAQLLNTQYF
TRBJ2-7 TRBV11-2 CASSPVYYNDNEQYF
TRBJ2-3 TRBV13 CASSFPTNTDTQYF
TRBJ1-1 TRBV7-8 CASSLVRVNTEAFF
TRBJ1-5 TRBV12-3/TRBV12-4 CASSLGPPQGRQPQHF
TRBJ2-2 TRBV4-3 CASSQEPGNTGELFF
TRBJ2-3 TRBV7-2 CASSILILAGGPTDTQYF